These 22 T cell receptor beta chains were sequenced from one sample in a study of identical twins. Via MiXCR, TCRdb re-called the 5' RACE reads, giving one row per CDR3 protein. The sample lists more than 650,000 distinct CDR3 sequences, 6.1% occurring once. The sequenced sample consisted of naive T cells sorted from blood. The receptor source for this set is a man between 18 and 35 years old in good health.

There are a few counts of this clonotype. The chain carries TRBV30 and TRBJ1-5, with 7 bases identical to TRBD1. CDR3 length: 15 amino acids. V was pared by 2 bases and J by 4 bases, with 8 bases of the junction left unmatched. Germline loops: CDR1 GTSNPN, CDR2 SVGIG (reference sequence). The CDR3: CAWSLTGTGNQPQHF. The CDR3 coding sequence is TGTGCCTGGAGTTTGACAGGGACGGGGAATCAGCCCCAGCATTTT.

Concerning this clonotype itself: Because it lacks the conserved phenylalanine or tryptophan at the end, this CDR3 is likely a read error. CDR3 amino acids: CASSRIAGDSTDTQYL. The CDR3 nucleotides read TGCGCCAGCAGCCGGATAGCGGGAGACAGCACAGATACGCAGTATCTT. The chain uses TRBV5-1 and TRBJ2-3, with TRBD2 matching over 9 bases. The CDR3 is made up of 16 amino acids. CDR1 is SGHRS, CDR2 YFSETQ, per germline. Trimming took 4 bases from V and 0 from J; bases not matched to a gene: 6.

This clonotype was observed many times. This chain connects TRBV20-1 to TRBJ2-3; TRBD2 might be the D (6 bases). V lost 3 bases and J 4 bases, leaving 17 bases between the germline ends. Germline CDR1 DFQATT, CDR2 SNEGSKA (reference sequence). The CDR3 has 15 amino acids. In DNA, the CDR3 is TGCAGTGCTAGTTCCGGGTGGAGGGGCGCAGATACGCAGTATTTT. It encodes CSASSGWRGADTQYF.

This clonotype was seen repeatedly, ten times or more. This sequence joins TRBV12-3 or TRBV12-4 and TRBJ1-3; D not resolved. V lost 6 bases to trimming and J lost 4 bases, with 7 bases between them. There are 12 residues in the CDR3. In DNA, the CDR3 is TGTGCCAGCAGCCCGTCGGGAAACACCATATATTTT. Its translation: CASSPSGNTIYF.

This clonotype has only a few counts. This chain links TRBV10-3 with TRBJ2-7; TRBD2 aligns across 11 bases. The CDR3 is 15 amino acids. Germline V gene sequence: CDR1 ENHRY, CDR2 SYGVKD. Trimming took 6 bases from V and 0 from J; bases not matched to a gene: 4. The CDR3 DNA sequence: TGTGCCATCAGCCTAACTAGCGGGAGCTCCTACGAGCAGTACTTC. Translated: CAISLTSGSSYEQYF.

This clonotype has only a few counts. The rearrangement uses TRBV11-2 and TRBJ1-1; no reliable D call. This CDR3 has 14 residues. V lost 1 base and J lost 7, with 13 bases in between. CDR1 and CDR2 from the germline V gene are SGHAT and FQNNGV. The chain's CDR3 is CASSLVDRGSEAFF. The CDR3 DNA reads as TGTGCCAGCAGCTTAGTCGACCGAGGCAGTGAAGCTTTCTTT.

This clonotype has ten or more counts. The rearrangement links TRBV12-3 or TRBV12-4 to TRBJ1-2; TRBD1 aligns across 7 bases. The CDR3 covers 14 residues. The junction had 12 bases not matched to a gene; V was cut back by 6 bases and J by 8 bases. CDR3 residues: CASRPGAQGGGYTF. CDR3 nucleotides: TGTGCCAGCAGACCGGGAGCGCAGGGGGGCGGCTACACCTTC.

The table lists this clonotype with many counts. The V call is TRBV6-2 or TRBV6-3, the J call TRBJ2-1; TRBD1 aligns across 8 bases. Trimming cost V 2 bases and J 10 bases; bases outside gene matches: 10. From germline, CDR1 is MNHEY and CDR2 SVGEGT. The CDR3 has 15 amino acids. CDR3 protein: CASSYDGTGLSEQFF. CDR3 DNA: TGTGCCAGCAGTTACGATGGGACAGGTCTTTCGGAGCAGTTCTTC.

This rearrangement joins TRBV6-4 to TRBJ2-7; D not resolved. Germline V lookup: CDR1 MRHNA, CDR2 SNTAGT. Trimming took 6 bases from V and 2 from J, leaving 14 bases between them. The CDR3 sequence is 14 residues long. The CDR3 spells CASSPTGNPYEQYF. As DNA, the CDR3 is TGTGCCAGCAGCCCGACCGGAAACCCCTACGAGCAGTACTTC.

Here the CDR3 DNA reads TGTGCCAGCAGCTTAGGCCCCCCTTTCTACGAGCAGTACTTC. It codes for CASSLGPPFYEQYF. This chain uses TRBV11-2 with TRBJ2-7; D gene ambiguous. The V gene's germline CDR1 is SGHAT and CDR2 FQNNGV. The CDR3 loop spans 14 amino acids. V lost 1 base and J 3 bases, leaving 10 bases between the germline ends.

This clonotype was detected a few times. CDR3 bases: TGTGCCAGCAGCCCACCTGGTACGGTGAACACTGAAGCTTTCTTT. This codes for CASSPPGTVNTEAFF. The rearrangement uses TRBV14 and TRBJ1-1; D is undetermined. CDR1 and CDR2 from the germline V gene are SGHDN and FVKESK. Trimming removed 4 bases from V and 0 bases from J, with 12 bases in between. The CDR3 is 15 residues long.

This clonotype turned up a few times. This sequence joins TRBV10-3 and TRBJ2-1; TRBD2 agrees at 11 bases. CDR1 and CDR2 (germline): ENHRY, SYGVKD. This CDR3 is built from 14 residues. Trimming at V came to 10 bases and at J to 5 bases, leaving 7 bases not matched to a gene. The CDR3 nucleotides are TGTGCCACCCGGCCGGGACTAGCGGACAATGAGCAGTTCTTC. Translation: CATRPGLADNEQFF.

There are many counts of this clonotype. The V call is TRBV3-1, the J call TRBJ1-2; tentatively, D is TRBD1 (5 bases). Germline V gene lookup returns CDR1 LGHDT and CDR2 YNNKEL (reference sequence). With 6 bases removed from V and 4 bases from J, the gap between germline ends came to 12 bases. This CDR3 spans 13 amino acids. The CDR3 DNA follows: TGTGCCAGCAGTCGCGGGACTACCTATGGCTACACCTTC. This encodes CASSRGTTYGYTF.

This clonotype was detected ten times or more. The CDR3: CASSPGLSNPQETQYF. CDR3 nucleotide sequence: TGTGCCAGCAGTCCCGGACTCAGCAACCCCCAAGAGACCCAGTACTTC. This rearrangement joins TRBV12-3 or TRBV12-4 to TRBJ2-5; D is perhaps TRBD2 (5 bases). V shed 5 bases and J shed 1 base, with 17 bases lying between them. The CDR3 is made up of 16 amino acids.

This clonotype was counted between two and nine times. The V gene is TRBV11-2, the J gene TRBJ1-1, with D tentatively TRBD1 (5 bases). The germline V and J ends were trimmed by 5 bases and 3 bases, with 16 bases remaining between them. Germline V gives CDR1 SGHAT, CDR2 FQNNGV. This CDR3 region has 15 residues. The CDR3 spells CASSPPVGEDTEAFF. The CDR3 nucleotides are TGTGCCAGCAGCCCCCCGGTAGGGGAGGACACTGAAGCTTTCTTT.

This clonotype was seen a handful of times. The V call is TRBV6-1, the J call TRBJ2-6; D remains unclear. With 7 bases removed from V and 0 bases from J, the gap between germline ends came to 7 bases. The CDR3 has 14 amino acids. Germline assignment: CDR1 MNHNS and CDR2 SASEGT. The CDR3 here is CASKVGSGANVLTF. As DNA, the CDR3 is TGTGCCAGCAAGGTGGGCTCTGGGGCCAACGTCCTGACTTTC.

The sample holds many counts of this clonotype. This chain's CDR3 is CSVRQGVGELFF. CDR3 DNA: TGCAGCGTTCGCCAAGGGGTCGGGGAGCTGTTTTTT. The chain has TRBV29-1 and TRBJ2-2, with D maybe TRBD1 (5 bases). With 5 bases removed from V and 7 bases from J, the gap between germline ends came to 11 bases. Germline loops: CDR1 SQVTM, CDR2 ANQGSEA. The CDR3 spans 12 residues.

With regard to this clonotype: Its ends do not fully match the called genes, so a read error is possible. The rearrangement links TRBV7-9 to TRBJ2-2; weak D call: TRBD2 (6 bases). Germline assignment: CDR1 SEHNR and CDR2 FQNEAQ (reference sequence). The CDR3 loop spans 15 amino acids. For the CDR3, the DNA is TGTGCCAGCAGGTTAGCGGAGATGAACACCGGGGAGCTGTTTTTT. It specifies CASRLAEMNTGELFF.

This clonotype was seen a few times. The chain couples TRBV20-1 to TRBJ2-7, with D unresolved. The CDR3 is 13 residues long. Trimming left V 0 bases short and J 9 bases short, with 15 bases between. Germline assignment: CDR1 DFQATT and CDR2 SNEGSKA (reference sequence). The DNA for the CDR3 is TGCAGTGCTAGAGATCTCTCCGGAAAGGGGCAGTACGTC. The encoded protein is CSARDLSGKGQYV.

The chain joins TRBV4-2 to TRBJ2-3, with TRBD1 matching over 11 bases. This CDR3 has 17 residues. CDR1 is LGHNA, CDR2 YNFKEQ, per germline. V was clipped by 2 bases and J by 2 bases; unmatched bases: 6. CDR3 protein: CASSQFTGQGVTDTQYF. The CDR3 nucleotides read TGTGCCAGCAGCCAATTCACGGGACAGGGGGTCACAGATACGCAGTATTTT.

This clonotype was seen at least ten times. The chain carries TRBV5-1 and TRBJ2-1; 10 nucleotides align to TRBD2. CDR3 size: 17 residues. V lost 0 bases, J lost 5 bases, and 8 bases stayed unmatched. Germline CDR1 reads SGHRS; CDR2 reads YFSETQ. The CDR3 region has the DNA TGCGCCAGCAGCTTGGTAGCGGGAGGAGTTACAAACAATGAGCAGTTCTTC. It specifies CASSLVAGGVTNNEQFF.

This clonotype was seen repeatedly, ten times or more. CDR3: CASSPTTGYNSPLHF. CDR3 bases: TGTGCCAGCAGTCCAACTACCGGGTATAATTCACCCCTCCACTTT. V and J are TRBV12-3 or TRBV12-4 and TRBJ1-6; D remains ambiguous. CDR3 length: 15 amino acids. Trimming took off 5 bases at V and 4 bases at J, with 12 bases between the two ends.